This is a list of T cell receptor beta chains from one sample in a study of control samples from healthy donors and cancer patients. This table comes from immunoSEQ multiplex PCR, and its TCRdb copy is limited to in-frame clones, with some not included. The profile covers about 140,000 clones, with about 89% appearing a single time and over 6% taken by the ten largest. The specimen sequenced was blood. All receptors come from a man younger than 35 in good health. Both conserved end residues are part of each CDR3. A D gene is named only where the DNA matches it firmly. A row's size may be missing; if present it is once, few, many or a size class.

clone_size,v_call,d_call,j_call,cdr3_aa,cdr3_nt
-,TRBV10-2,-,TRBJ1-1,CASSDLGPRNTEAFF,TGCGCCAGCAGTGACCTTGGGCCGCGAAACACTGAAGCTTTCTTT
-,TRBV5-4,-,TRBJ1-5,CASSLDGQPQHF,TGTGCCAGCAGCTTGGATGGGCAGCCCCAGCATTTT
-,TRBV7-6,TRBD1,TRBJ2-1,CASSPFTMSGQGPSSYNEQFF,TGTGCCAGCAGCCCTTTCACCATGTCGGGACAGGGGCCAAGCTCCTACAATGAGCAGTTCTTC
-,TRBV11-2,-,TRBJ1-5,CASSLGAETPQHF,TGTGCCAGCAGCTTAGGGGCTGAGACACCCCAGCATTTT
-,TRBV11-2,-,TRBJ2-3,CASSFRGAEGDTQYF,TGTGCCAGCAGCTTTAGGGGGGCGGAGGGGGATACGCAGTATTTT
-,TRBV6-5,TRBD2,TRBJ2-1,CATSGLAGRNEQFF,TGTGCCACGAGCGGACTAGCGGGCCGAAATGAGCAGTTCTTC
-,TRBV12-5,-,TRBJ1-1,CASGFLIRGPDTEAFF,TGTGCTAGTGGTTTCCTAATTCGGGGCCCGGACACTGAAGCTTTCTTT
once,TRBV3-1/TRBV3-2,-,TRBJ2-2,CASSHYTGELFF,TGTGCCAGCAGCCATTACACCGGGGAGCTGTTTTTT
-,TRBV11-3,-,TRBJ1-3,CASSAGWPGNTIYF,TGTGCCAGCAGTGCCGGGTGGCCTGGAAACACCATATATTTT
few,TRBV2,TRBD2,TRBJ2-3,CASSLPGLAGADTQYF,TGTGCCAGCAGTTTACCGGGACTAGCGGGGGCAGATACGCAGTATTTT
-,TRBV15,-,TRBJ2-3,CATSRVVGGSGDTQYF,TGTGCCACCAGCAGAGTAGTGGGGGGATCGGGGGATACGCAGTATTTT
-,TRBV2,-,TRBJ1-1,CASQREPNTEAFF,TGTGCCAGCCAAAGGGAACCAAACACTGAAGCTTTCTTT
-,TRBV5-1,-,TRBJ2-3,CASSLWQTDTQYF,TGCGCCAGCAGCTTATGGCAAACCGATACGCAGTATTTT
-,TRBV5-1,TRBD1,TRBJ2-7,CASSLDGQGFSEQYF,TGCGCCAGCAGCTTGGATGGACAGGGGTTCTCCGAGCAGTACTTC
-,TRBV2,TRBD1,TRBJ1-1,CASIHGQGRNTEAFF,TGTGCCAGCATTCACGGACAGGGGAGGAACACTGAAGCTTTCTTT
once,TRBV18,-,TRBJ2-7,CASSPPTGFSSYEQYF,TGTGCCAGCTCACCACCGACGGGGTTTAGCTCCTACGAGCAGTACTTC
-,TRBV29-1,-,TRBJ1-1,CSVAGRSNTEAFF,TGCAGCGTCGCTGGGCGGAGCAACACTGAAGCTTTCTTT
-,TRBV3-1/TRBV3-2,-,TRBJ1-4,CASSQDRGVNEKLFF,TGTGCCAGCAGCCAAGATCGGGGGGTAAATGAAAAACTGTTTTTT
-,TRBV11-2,-,TRBJ2-3,CASSPREQMRPDTQYF,TGTGCCAGCAGTCCTCGGGAGCAAATGAGGCCAGATACGCAGTATTTT
-,TRBV6-5,-,TRBJ1-1,CASSYLRDMNTEAFF,TGTGCCAGCAGTTACCTCCGGGACATGAACACTGAAGCTTTCTTT
-,TRBV7-9,-,TRBJ1-2,CASSLDPLYLF,TGTGCCAGCAGCTTAGATCCCTTATACCTCTTC
-,TRBV5-1,TRBD1,TRBJ2-3,CASRETGGDTQYF,TGCGCCAGCAGAGAGACAGGGGGCGATACGCAGTATTTT
-,TRBV4-1,TRBD1,TRBJ1-2,CASSQDRDRGGAYGYTF,TGCGCCAGCAGCCAAGATAGAGACAGGGGTGGTGCCTATGGCTACACCTTC
-,TRBV7-9,TRBD2,TRBJ2-5,CASRKRGPQETQYF,TGTGCCAGCCGAAAGCGGGGCCCTCAAGAGACCCAGTACTTC
-,TRBV7-2,TRBD1,TRBJ1-6,CASSFGTGPYSPLHF,TGTGCCAGCAGCTTCGGGACAGGACCTTATTCACCCCTCCACTTT
-,TRBV27,TRBD1,TRBJ2-7,CASRGGAGTGLNYEQYF,TGTGCCAGCAGGGGGGGAGCTGGGACAGGGCTAAACTACGAGCAGTACTTC
-,TRBV5-4,-,TRBJ2-3,CASSLNGGASSTDTQYF,TGTGCCAGCAGCTTGAACGGCGGGGCGTCTAGCACAGATACGCAGTATTTT
-,TRBV5-1,-,TRBJ1-1,CASSLGGRSTEAFF,TGCGCCAGCAGCCTGGGAGGGAGAAGCACTGAAGCTTTCTTT
-,TRBV19,TRBD2,TRBJ2-1,CASSISSGGHNEQFF,TGTGCCAGTAGTATCTCTAGCGGGGGGCACAATGAGCAGTTCTTC
-,TRBV11-2,-,TRBJ1-1,CASSFTKPRSRNTEAFF,TGTGCCAGCAGCTTCACCAAACCGCGGTCCCGGAACACTGAAGCTTTCTTT
-,TRBV2,TRBD1,TRBJ1-6,CASSEQGADGSPLHF,TGTGCCAGCAGCGAGCAGGGGGCTGACGGTTCACCCCTCCACTTT
-,TRBV12-5,-,TRBJ1-1,CASGLRTEAFF,TGTGCTAGTGGTTTGAGGACTGAAGCTTTCTTT
once,TRBV4-1,-,TRBJ2-1,CASSQVKQGDEQFF,TGCGCCAGCAGCCAAGTAAAACAGGGCGATGAGCAGTTCTTC
once,TRBV6-2/TRBV6-3,TRBD1,TRBJ2-1,CASSYTDRVNEQFF,TGTGCCAGCAGTTACACGGACAGGGTTAATGAGCAGTTCTTC
-,TRBV12-5,-,TRBJ1-5,CASAILQGQPQHF,TGTGCTAGTGCTATACTACAGGGTCAGCCCCAGCATTTT
-,TRBV7-2,TRBD1,TRBJ2-7,CASSPPQLGTGNYEQYF,TGTGCCAGCAGCCCCCCCCAATTAGGGACAGGGAATTACGAGCAGTACTTC
-,TRBV13,-,TRBJ1-1,CASSLDRGAPAEAFF,TGTGCCAGCAGCTTAGATCGGGGGGCGCCGGCTGAAGCTTTCTTT
-,TRBV9,-,TRBJ2-7,CASSVDAGRSYEQYF,TGTGCCAGCAGCGTAGATGCGGGGCGCTCCTACGAGCAGTACTTC
-,TRBV25-1,TRBD1,TRBJ1-4,CASSEAGGQLLFF,TGTGCCAGCAGTGAAGCAGGGGGGCAACTATTGTTTTTT
-,TRBV19,-,TRBJ1-1,CASSIADGEAFF,TGTGCCAGTAGTATCGCTGACGGGGAAGCTTTCTTT
-,TRBV25-1,-,TRBJ1-1,CASSATLIENTEAFF,TGTGCCAGCAGCGCAACCCTAATTGAGAACACTGAAGCTTTCTTT
once,TRBV4-1,-,TRBJ2-7,CASSRTISYEQYF,TGCGCCAGCAGCCGAACGATCTCCTACGAGCAGTACTTC
-,TRBV9,-,TRBJ2-3,CASSVGLHSTDTQYF,TGTGCCAGCAGCGTAGGACTCCACAGCACAGATACGCAGTATTTT
few,TRBV6-2/TRBV6-3,-,TRBJ1-1,CASSDRRTEAFF,TGTGCCAGCAGCGACAGGCGCACTGAAGCTTTCTTT
-,TRBV4-1,TRBD1,TRBJ2-7,CASRPEPGQGDYEQYF,TGCGCCAGCAGACCTGAGCCGGGACAGGGAGACTACGAGCAGTACTTC
-,TRBV7-3,-,TRBJ2-3,CASGMGTDTQYF,TGTGCCAGTGGGATGGGCACAGATACGCAGTATTTT
-,TRBV29-1,-,TRBJ2-7,CSVMDIDTYEQYF,TGCAGCGTTATGGACATAGATACCTACGAGCAGTACTTC
-,TRBV5-4,-,TRBJ2-3,CASSLGAGNGQYF,TGTGCCAGCAGCTTGGGTGCGGGAAATGGGCAGTATTTT
-,TRBV4-1,TRBD1,TRBJ2-1,CASSPGRQGSYNEQFF,TGCGCCAGCAGCCCAGGACGACAGGGCTCCTACAATGAGCAGTTCTTC
-,TRBV15,-,TRBJ2-7,CATSGGHKGEQYF,TGTGCCACCAGCGGTGGCCACAAAGGGGAGCAGTACTTC
-,TRBV4-2,TRBD1,TRBJ1-2,CASSQETGDYGYTF,TGTGCCAGCAGCCAGGAGACAGGGGATTATGGCTACACCTTC
-,TRBV7-9,TRBD2,TRBJ2-1,CASRKGLAGSYNEQFF,TGTGCCAGCAGGAAGGGACTAGCGGGTTCCTACAATGAGCAGTTCTTC